These T cell receptor beta chains were read from a single sample in a study of cytomegalovirus exposure and HLA in healthy donors. Sequencing used immunoSEQ multiplex PCR; TCRdb keeps in-frame clones, though not all of them. Of about 160,000 clones in the sample, approximately 80% were seen once. Sequencing was done on a sample of PBMCs. The receptor source for this set is a man between 18 and 29 years old in good health and CMV-seropositive. The CDR3 runs from the conserved cysteine through the conserved F or W. A D gene is named only where the DNA matches it firmly. Size is omitted from some rows. Given values are once, few, many or a class for expanded clones.

- | TRBJ1-1 | TRBV7-8 | - | CASSPGMNTEAFF | TGTGCCAGCAGCCCGGGGATGAACACTGAAGCTTTCTTT
TRBD2 | TRBJ2-1 | TRBV6-5 | few | CVAGGNNEQFF | TGTGTCGCGGGGGGAAACAATGAGCAGTTCTTC
- | TRBJ1-5 | TRBV18 | - | CASSPKRDQPQHF | TGTGCCAGCTCACCAAAGAGAGATCAGCCCCAGCATTTT
- | TRBJ2-2 | TRBV28 | - | CASSPSGGAPAGELFF | TGTGCCAGCAGTCCTAGTGGGGGGGCCCCGGCCGGGGAGCTGTTTTTT
- | TRBJ1-4 | TRBV6-6 | - | CASSSTVTIEKLFF | TGTGCCAGCAGTTCGACAGTCACTATTGAAAAACTGTTTTTT
- | TRBJ2-7 | TRBV30 | few | CAWSVGGLGRQYF | TGTGCCTGGAGTGTCGGGGGGCTAGGGAGGCAGTACTTC
- | TRBJ2-5 | TRBV5-8 | few | CASSPENQEAQYF | TGTGCCTCTTCCCCCGAAAACCAAGAGGCCCAGTACTTC
TRBD2 | TRBJ2-7 | TRBV4-1 | - | CASSHITGGTSGNSYEQYF | TGCGCCAGCAGCCACATTACCGGGGGAACTAGCGGGAACTCCTACGAGCAGTACTTC
TRBD2 | TRBJ2-1 | TRBV4-3 | once | CASSQDSTSGTYNEQFF | TGCGCCAGCAGCCAAGATTCGACTAGCGGGACCTACAATGAGCAGTTCTTC
TRBD1 | TRBJ1-2 | TRBV7-9 | - | CAGSWGTGDGYTF | TGTGCCGGCAGCTGGGGGACAGGGGATGGCTACACCTTC
- | TRBJ1-1 | TRBV7-9 | - | CASRQGLEAFF | TGTGCCAGCAGACAGGGTCTCGAAGCTTTCTTT
- | TRBJ1-2 | TRBV19 | few | CASSRGGQVLNYGYTF | TGTGCCAGTAGTCGTGGGGGACAAGTACTTAACTATGGCTACACCTTC
TRBD1 | TRBJ2-7 | TRBV5-1 | - | CASSFPGQAYEQYF | TGCGCCAGCAGCTTCCCGGGACAGGCCTACGAGCAGTACTTC
- | TRBJ2-5 | TRBV14 | - | CASSPVGVRTQYF | TGTGCCAGCAGCCCGGTCGGGGTGAGGACCCAGTACTTC
- | TRBJ1-5 | TRBV5-6 | - | CASSLGPGGPQHF | TGTGCCAGCAGCTTGGGGCCGGGGGGGCCCCAGCATTTT
TRBD2 | TRBJ2-5 | TRBV29-1 | once | CSVELAVNQETQYF | TGCAGCGTTGAGCTAGCGGTAAACCAAGAGACCCAGTACTTC
TRBD2 | TRBJ2-2 | TRBV6-4 | - | CASSLSGRHTGELFF | TGTGCCAGCAGTCTCAGCGGGAGGCACACCGGGGAGCTGTTTTTT
- | TRBJ2-1 | TRBV5-5 | - | CASSLTGHNEQFF | TGTGCCAGCAGCCTAACGGGTCACAATGAGCAGTTCTTC
- | TRBJ2-1 | TRBV9 | - | CASSVDGQNHNEQFF | TGTGCCAGCAGCGTAGATGGACAGAATCACAATGAGCAGTTCTTC
- | TRBJ1-1 | TRBV7-2 | - | CASSLMNTEAFF | TGTGCCAGCAGCCTAATGAACACTGAAGCTTTCTTT
TRBD1 | TRBJ2-5 | TRBV4-1 | - | CASSYRGQDLQETQYF | TGCGCCAGCAGTTACAGGGGACAGGATCTCCAAGAGACCCAGTACTTC
TRBD2 | TRBJ2-1 | TRBV6-6 | few | CASRELAGPYNEQFF | TGTGCCAGCAGGGAACTAGCGGGCCCCTACAATGAGCAGTTCTTC
TRBD2 | TRBJ2-2 | TRBV4-3 | - | CASSALSQGLAGVTGELFF | TGCGCCAGCAGCGCCTTATCCCAAGGACTAGCGGGAGTTACCGGGGAGCTGTTTTTT
- | TRBJ2-1 | TRBV2 | - | CASSEGGGASEQFF | TGTGCCAGCAGTGAAGGTGGGGGGGCCAGTGAGCAGTTCTTC
- | TRBJ1-1 | TRBV19 | - | CASIDSLNTEAFF | TGTGCCAGTATCGACAGCTTGAACACTGAAGCTTTCTTT
- | TRBJ1-1 | TRBV13 | - | CASSAATGSTEAFF | TGTGCCAGCAGCGCCGCTACAGGGTCCACTGAAGCTTTCTTT
- | TRBJ2-3 | TRBV10-3 | - | CAIDDPAEGTDTQYF | TGTGCCATCGACGACCCAGCGGAGGGCACAGATACGCAGTATTTT
TRBD1 | TRBJ1-2 | TRBV2 | - | CASNAWTGADYGYTF | TGTGCCAGCAATGCTTGGACAGGGGCAGACTATGGCTACACCTTC
TRBD2 | TRBJ2-7 | TRBV6-5 | few | CASSRTSPLYEQYF | TGTGCCAGCAGTCGGACTAGTCCACTTTACGAGCAGTACTTC
TRBD1 | TRBJ2-7 | TRBV11-2 | - | CASSHLLRDRGNEQYF | TGTGCCAGCAGCCACCTACTCCGGGACAGGGGCAACGAGCAGTACTTC
- | TRBJ1-5 | TRBV5-4 | - | CASSSYRAHPDSNQPQHF | TGTGCCAGCAGCTCGTACAGGGCCCACCCCGATAGCAATCAGCCCCAGCATTTT
TRBD1 | TRBJ1-2 | TRBV7-2 | - | CASSFSTGDPSGGYTF | TGTGCCAGCAGCTTTAGTACAGGGGACCCGTCGGGTGGCTACACCTTC
- | TRBJ2-7 | TRBV5-1 | - | CASSPGYDEQYF | TGCGCCAGCAGCCCAGGGTACGACGAGCAGTACTTC
- | TRBJ1-5 | TRBV7-8 | - | CASSLGRGGDQPQHF | TGTGCCAGCAGCCTAGGGCGCGGGGGGGATCAGCCCCAGCATTTT
TRBD1 | TRBJ2-2 | TRBV5-5 | - | CASSLESGTGSIGELFF | TGTGCCAGCAGCTTGGAGTCCGGGACAGGGAGTATCGGGGAGCTGTTTTTT
TRBD1 | TRBJ1-2 | TRBV5-1 | - | CASSSFRAQGAWGYTF | TGCGCCAGCAGCTCATTCCGTGCCCAGGGGGCATGGGGCTACACCTTC
- | TRBJ1-6 | TRBV30 | - | CAWSVLGNYNSPLHF | TGTGCCTGGAGTGTACTAGGGAACTATAATTCACCCCTCCACTTT
TRBD1 | TRBJ2-7 | TRBV6-5 | few | CASSRQGSYEQYF | TGTGCCAGCAGCCGACAGGGCTCCTACGAGCAGTACTTC
- | TRBJ2-3 | TRBV5-5 | - | CASHPLAESTDTQYF | TGTGCCAGCCACCCCCTAGCAGAAAGCACAGATACGCAGTATTTT
TRBD1 | TRBJ1-4 | TRBV7-6 | - | CASSAGPTGPDEKLFF | TGTGCCAGCAGCGCGGGCCCGACAGGGCCAGACGAAAAACTGTTTTTT
TRBD1 | TRBJ2-3 | TRBV27 | - | CASSWTGAGTDTQYF | TGTGCCAGCAGTTGGACAGGTGCGGGCACAGATACGCAGTATTTT
- | TRBJ1-2 | TRBV29-1 | few | CSAEGQGFYGYTF | TGCAGCGCTGAGGGTCAGGGATTCTATGGCTACACCTTC
- | TRBJ2-1 | TRBV4-3 | - | CASSQDSMRGSSYNEQFF | TGCGCCAGCAGCCAAGATTCTATGAGAGGGAGCTCCTACAATGAGCAGTTCTTC
- | TRBJ2-3 | TRBV6-1 | few | CASSRLSSTDTQYF | TGTGCCAGCAGTCGGTTGAGCAGCACAGATACGCAGTATTTT
- | TRBJ1-1 | TRBV5-4 | - | CASSSAGGEALF | TGTGCCAGCAGCTCCGCGGGGGGTGAAGCTCTCTTT
TRBD1 | TRBJ2-5 | TRBV28 | - | CASSLRTGGETQYF | TGTGCCAGCAGTTTGCGGACAGGGGGAGAGACCCAGTACTTC
- | TRBJ1-1 | TRBV7-3 | - | CASSPGTIGYTEAFF | TGTGCCAGCAGCCCCGGGACTATAGGGTACACTGAAGCTTTCTTT
TRBD1 | TRBJ2-1 | TRBV13 | - | CASSSPSGGNEQFF | TGTGCCAGCAGCTCCCCCTCAGGGGGCAATGAGCAGTTCTTC
- | TRBJ1-2 | TRBV30 | - | CACRQATFYGYTF | TGTGCCTGCCGACAGGCGACGTTCTATGGCTACACCTTC